This paragraph reports one T cell receptor beta chain. RNA totalling roughly 0.5 to 1 ug underwent reverse transcription with random hexamers. The authors amplified TCR beta CDR3 across 54 Vbeta and 13 Jbeta using immunoSEQ multiplex PCR. Each CDR3 protein gets one entry after TCRdb re-called the immunoSEQ multiplex PCR reads with MiXCR. The sample carries 71,000 or so distinct CDR3 sequences, 96% recorded once. The data originate from a study of CD8 T cells in Susac syndrome. The germline gives CDR1 LGHDT, CDR2 YNNKEL (reference sequence). V was clipped by 4 bases and J by 3 bases, with 10 bases between them. The CDR3 contains 14 residues. The T cells that were sequenced for TCR beta were CD8+ and CD4+ cells from blood. TEMRA cells were enriched by FACS, and CD4+ and CD8+ T cells were negatively isolated.

V gene TRBV3-1 combines with J gene TRBJ1-5; the D is unclear. This TCR came from a human donor with multiple sclerosis. Sequences were obtained from CD4+ T cells from PBMCs. The DNA for the CDR3 is TGTGCCAGCAGCCGCGGGCGGTCCAATCAGCCCCAGCATTTT. Encoded protein: CASSRGRSNQPQHF.